This record concerns one TCR beta chain sequence. Its antigen is currently not known. Qualities for individual bases were not recorded, and no much larger clone is one base off. The approximately 40 donors, aged 6 to 90 years, were systemically healthy Caucasian individuals from Russia. Each donor gave 8.5 to 10 milliliters of peripheral blood, collected into EDTA-treated Vacutainer tubes. Ficoll-Paque density-gradient centrifugation was used to isolate PBMCs, with at least 7 million per sample. Trizol reagent was used to extract total RNA from the PBMCs, yielding at least 5.5 micrograms per sample. For every donor, flow cytometry on a PBMC aliquot measured the percentage of naive CD45RAhigh/CD27high T cells. The sample comes from a study of blood T cells in healthy people across ages (dated by TCRdb to 2014 to 2015). With regard to the full study: In model experiments, roughly one uniquely barcoded TCR beta cDNA molecule per two T cells was captured by template switching. Age-related changes in TCR beta repertoire diversity were measured in the study by deep sequencing normalized with unique cDNA molecular identifiers. Four age groups were formed from the donors: young (average approximately 15 years), middle-aged (just under 40), aged (roughly 58) and long-lived (less than 85). To avoid experimental bias, donors of different ages were distributed randomly across sequencing lanes. For two donors (one aged 18 to 30 and one aged 80 or older), the study analyzed two additional independent replicas of 1 million unique cDNA reads from the same blood draw. Study-wide conclusions, independent of this receptor: The CMV infection status of donors was not known, potentially confounding age-related changes in expanded clonotypes. A strong correlation was found between observed TCR beta diversity and the percentage of naive T cells measured by flow cytometry. Estimates of total diversity based on one million sequenced T cells were regarded as lower bounds and as underestimates. As age increased, observed TCR beta diversity per million T cells dropped in a roughly linear way, and a significant reduction was already evident by age 40. Compared with the aged group, more naive CD4+ T cells, fewer expanded clones and increased TCR diversity were shown by the long-lived group, suggesting age selection. Because profiling used bulk unsorted PBMCs, naive and antigen-experienced compartments could not be compared conclusively.

The library was obtained by 5' RACE. TCRdb names Illumina HiSeq 2500 as the instrument used. A second PCR of 7 to 11 cycles was run with a J-beta primer mix and a sample-barcoded 5' primer. A template-switch 5' adaptor carrying 12 random nucleotides introduced a unique molecular identifier onto each TCR beta cDNA molecule. Each sample yielded at least 3 million CDR3-containing paired-end reads. The Mint cDNA synthesis kit, primed by a TRBC-specific oligonucleotide, was used to synthesize first-strand cDNA from all RNA. Following uracil-DNA glycosylase treatment, a first 18-cycle PCR with universal primers M1SS and BC2_uni_R was performed on all cDNA. Per the original workflow: Each sample was normalized by randomly selecting 1 million high-quality reads, each carrying a distinct molecular identifier. Reads with shared molecular identifiers were discarded instead of being binned into consensus sequences. MiTCR, with a Q25 quality threshold and the strictest error-elimination algorithm, was used for CDR3 identification, clonotype clustering and error correction. A nonparametric unseen species model with Euler transformation was used to estimate lower-bound total TCR beta diversity. The public reads were reprocessed in TCRdb via fastp at Q25 and MiXCR, keeping in-frame beta chains. Duplicate CDR3 protein sequences are folded into a single record with the most common DNA and genes. TCRdb assigned the V and J calls; the authors' analysis was not used. The sample records roughly 1,500,000 distinct CDR3 sequences, about 35% of which are singletons. Together, the top ten hold approximately 10% of the sample.

Per the germline V gene (reference sequence), DFQATT is the CDR1 and SNEGSKA is the CDR2. Relative to germline, V is missing 6 bases and J is missing 3 bases, with 12 bases of the junction outside any gene match. Including cysteine and phenylalanine, the CDR3 has 17 amino acids. The kept DNA is CDR3 alone, 51 bases in frame from the first base. The TCR was taken from a woman aged 25 to 39 in good health. Sequencing used blood. The chain uses TRBV20-1 and TRBJ2-1; 12 bases in the junction line up with TRBD2. CDR3 reads: CSASGASGGAVYNEQFF. The nucleotide sequence is given as TGCAGTGCCTCAGGGGCTAGCGGGGGGGCAGTCTACAATGAGCAGTTCTTC.